Included here is one TCR beta chain sequence, with context. Germline V gives CDR1 SEHNR, CDR2 FQNEAQ (reference sequence). With 1 base removed from V and 6 bases from J, the gap between germline ends came to 18 bases. CDR3 length: 16 amino acids. These data come from a study of blood T cell repertoires in COVID-19. Authors' analysis steps: Reference gene primers were amplified, and this amplification served to estimate nucleated cell counts. This table comes from immunoSEQ multiplex PCR, and its TCRdb copy is limited to in-frame clones, with some not included. Clone size and the V and J calls come from that table; the DNA yielded D and trimming. This table holds 250,000 to 350,000 clones, nearly 90% found once.

This clonotype was obtained from a woman in her 30s who had recovered from COVID-19. The source material was PBMCs or T cells enriched from blood (not recorded which). V gene TRBV7-9 combines with J gene TRBJ1-2; D unresolved. CDR3 region: CASSLERNFRRDGYTF. CDR3 DNA sequence: TGTGCCAGCAGCTTAGAACGTAACTTTCGGCGGGATGGCTACACCTTC.